This passage covers 2 T cell receptor beta chains from one sample sequenced in a study of blood T cell repertoires in COVID-19. Sequencing used immunoSEQ multiplex PCR; TCRdb keeps in-frame clones, though not all of them. The sample yields some 260,000 clones, approximately 80% seen once. Material: peripheral blood. The receptor set was obtained from a woman of 80 years or more with active or convalescent COVID-19.

V is TRBV7-2 and J is TRBJ1-2, with a weak D call TRBD1 (6 bases). Trimming took 0 bases from V and 4 from J, leaving 12 bases between them. The CDR3 runs 15 residues. Germline-derived CDR1 and CDR2 are SGHTA and FQGNSA. The CDR3 bases are TGTGCCAGCAGCTTAGCAGGGCAGGGGACCTATGGCTACACCTTC. Amino acids: CASSLAGQGTYGYTF.

The chain is built from TRBV29-1 and TRBJ2-1, with TRBD1 matching over 8 bases. Germline V lookup: CDR1 SQVTM, CDR2 ANQGSEA. CDR3 length equals 15 residues. The J segment lost 0 bases and the V segment lost 7 bases, leaving 8 bases of the junction unmatched. The CDR3 region is CSGGDRRSSYNEQFF. In nucleotides, the CDR3 is TGCAGCGGAGGGGACAGGCGGAGCTCCTACAATGAGCAGTTCTTC.